The next 5 T cell receptor beta chains were all read from a single sample in a study of shared clonotypes between healthy human individuals. Selected positively for CCR7 and CD45RO-negative, naive CD8 cells excluded terminally differentiated effector memory CD45RA+ cells. Repertoires were generated with immunoSEQ multiplex PCR, while TCRdb's copy carries only in-frame clones and drops some. The sample yields about 870,000 clones, about 92% seen once. The source material was naive CD8+ T cells sorted from blood. The receptors come from a man between 25 and 39 years old in good health.

Comment on this clone: The junction differs from germline at one of its ends, possibly a read error. The rearrangement uses TRBV15 and TRBJ1-1, with D hard to call. CDR3 length equals 14 residues. The germline V gene encodes CDR1 LNHNV and CDR2 YYDKDF (reference sequence). In nucleotides, the CDR3 is TGTGCCGCCAGCTATTCGCGAAGCACCACTGAAGCTTTCTTT. It codes for CAASYSRSTTEAFF.

This clone is a singleton in its sample. The chain uses TRBV2 and TRBJ1-3; TRBD1 might be the D (5 bases). The CDR3 totals 14 residues. V lost 5 bases to trimming and J lost 10 bases, with 18 bases between them. The germline gives CDR1 SNHLY, CDR2 FYNNEI. CDR3 in amino acids: CASSRGLMETTIYF. The CDR3 DNA reads TGTGCCAGCAGTCGGGGACTTATGGAAACAACCATATATTTT.

The rearrangement joins TRBV7-9 to TRBJ2-7, with a tentative D call TRBD1 (6 bases). The ends were cut back, 6 bases at V and 2 bases at J, with 11 bases in the middle. The germline V gene encodes CDR1 SEHNR and CDR2 FQNEAQ (reference sequence). The length of the CDR3 is 13 residues. The CDR3 protein is CASRQGSTYEQYF. CDR3 DNA: TGTGCCAGCAGGCAGGGGTCCACCTACGAGCAGTACTTC.

This chain uses TRBV18 with TRBJ2-1, with 8 bases lining up with TRBD2. The CDR3 is 15 residues long. V was pared by 5 bases and J by 5 bases, with 8 bases of the junction left unmatched. CDR1 KGHSH and CDR2 LQKENI come from the germline V gene. The CDR3, as DNA: TGTGCCAGCTCATATCCGGGACTAGTTAACAATGAGCAGTTCTTC. Protein: CASSYPGLVNNEQFF.

The V and J genes are TRBV7-3 and TRBJ2-2; 7 bases align to TRBD1. In germline, CDR1 is SGHTA, CDR2 FQGTGA. The CDR3 is made up of 15 amino acids. V gave up 5 bases and J gave up 7 bases; unmatched junction bases: 10. In DNA form, the CDR3 reads TGTGCCAGCAGCCAATGGGACAGCAGGGTCGGGGAGCTGTTTTTT. Residues: CASSQWDSRVGELFF.